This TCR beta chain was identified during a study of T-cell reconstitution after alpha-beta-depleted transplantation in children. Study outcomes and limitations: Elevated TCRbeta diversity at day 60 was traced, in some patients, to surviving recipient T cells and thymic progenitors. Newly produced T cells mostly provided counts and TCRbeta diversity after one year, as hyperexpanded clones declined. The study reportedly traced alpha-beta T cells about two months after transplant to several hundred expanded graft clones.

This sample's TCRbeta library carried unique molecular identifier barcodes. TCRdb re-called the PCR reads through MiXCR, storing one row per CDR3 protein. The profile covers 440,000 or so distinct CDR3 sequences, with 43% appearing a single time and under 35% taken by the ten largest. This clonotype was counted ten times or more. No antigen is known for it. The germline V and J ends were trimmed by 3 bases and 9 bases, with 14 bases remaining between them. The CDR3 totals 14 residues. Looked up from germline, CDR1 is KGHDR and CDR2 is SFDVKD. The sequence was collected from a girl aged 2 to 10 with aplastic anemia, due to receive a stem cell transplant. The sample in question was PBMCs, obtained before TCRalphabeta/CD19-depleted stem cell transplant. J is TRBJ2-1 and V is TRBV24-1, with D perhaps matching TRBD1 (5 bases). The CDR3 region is CATSDAGKGREQFF. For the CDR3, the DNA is TGTGCCACCAGTGATGCAGGGAAGGGTCGTGAGCAGTTCTTC.